These 21 T cell receptor beta chains originate from one sample sequenced in a study of CD8 T cells in Susac syndrome (dated by TCRdb to the late 2010s). Libraries were built with the immunoSEQ multiplex PCR assay. RNA was extracted using the RNeasy kit, and about 0.45 to 1 ug of the RNA was reverse transcribed with random hexamers. TCRdb reworked the public reads: Q25 trimming with fastp, MiXCR clone assembly, productive beta chains retained. For every CDR3 protein sequence, its rows merge into one entry that carries the most common genes and DNA. This sample has 55,000 to 70,000 distinct CDR3 sequences in its table, and around 95% of those were observed once. Of the sample, 0.2% to 0.25% falls within the top ten clones. Sequenced material: CD8+ T cells from PBMCs. The receptors were gathered from a human donor in good health.

The chain couples TRBV20-1 to TRBJ2-7; D remains unclear. The CDR3 covers 12 residues. Trimming cost V 0 bases and J 4 bases, with 7 bases left between them. The V gene's germline CDR1 is DFQATT and CDR2 SNEGSKA (reference sequence). DNA of the CDR3: TGCAGTGCTAGAGACACCGGGTACGAGCAGTACTTC. This translates into CSARDTGYEQYF.

The V gene is TRBV21-1, the J gene TRBJ1-5; TRBD1 is taken as the D call from the table, unchecked against the DNA. TRBV21-1 is annotated as a pseudogene. The CDR3 length is 19 residues. This CDR3 is CASSNRDRVLSVGNQPQHF. Here the CDR3 DNA reads TGTGCCAGCAGCAACCGGGACAGGGTCCTTTCCGTGGGCAATCAGCCCCAGCATTTT.

This rearrangement joins TRBV29-1 to TRBJ2-3; 9 bases line up with TRBD2. V shed 6 bases, J shed 2 bases, and the junction held 6 bases outside the gene matches. The CDR3 has 14 residues. Germline V lookup: CDR1 SQVTM, CDR2 ANQGSEA. The CDR3 coding sequence is TGCAGCGTGCTTCTAGCGGGGAACACAGATACGCAGTATTTT. Translated: CSVLLAGNTDTQYF.

CDR3 loop: CASSSEDSNQPQHF. The CDR3 bases are TGTGCCAGCAGTTCGGAAGATAGCAATCAGCCCCAGCATTTT. The rearrangement joins TRBV27 to TRBJ1-5, with D uncertain. Trimming shortened V by 4 bases and J by 0 bases, and 7 bases separated the two germline ends. The CDR3 is 14 amino acids. The germline V gene encodes CDR1 MNHEY and CDR2 SMNVEV (reference sequence).

The chain joins TRBV20-1 to TRBJ2-7, with 7 bases aligning to TRBD1. Germline CDR1 is DFQATT and CDR2 is SNEGSKA (reference sequence). V was pared by 0 bases and J by 2 bases, with 10 bases of the junction left unmatched. The CDR3 contains 16 residues. CDR3 bases: TGCAGTGCTAGAGAACTTAGGACAGGTGCCACCTACGAGCAGTACTTC. It translates to CSARELRTGATYEQYF.

J is TRBJ2-1 and V is TRBV5-6; D might be TRBD1 or TRBD2, each matching 5 bases. From germline, CDR1 is SGHDT and CDR2 YYEEEE. CDR3 size: 13 residues. V gave up 4 bases and J gave up 5 bases, with 10 bases separating them. The CDR3 DNA sequence: TGTGCCAGCAGCACCGGGACGGACAATGAGCAGTTCTTC. Protein sequence: CASSTGTDNEQFF.

In the case of this clonotype: Compared with germline, one end of the junction differs, possibly owing to a read error. The V gene is TRBV29-1, the J gene TRBJ2-1; D may be TRBD1 (6 bases). CDR1 SQVTM and CDR2 ANQGSEA come from the germline V gene. The CDR3 length is 12 residues. CDR3 bases: TGCAGCATTGAGGGGGATCGGAATGAGCAGTTCTTC. Amino acids: CSIEGDRNEQFF.

In its sample, this clonotype was seen once. A junction end diverges from the germline sequence, so it may reflect a read error. The J gene is TRBJ1-6, the V gene TRBV30; TRBD1 might be the D (5 bases). The germline CDR1 and CDR2 sequences are GTSNPN and SVGIG (reference sequence). The CDR3 sequence is 14 residues long. CDR3 sequence reads: CAWSLGTGNSPLHF. CDR3 nucleotide sequence: TGTGCCTGGAGTCTGGGGACCGGGAATTCACCCCTTCACTTT.

The chain employs TRBV6-5 and TRBJ1-2; perhaps TRBD1 as D (5 bases). The CDR3 sequence is 14 residues long. V was pared by 5 bases and J by 4 bases, with 14 bases between. From germline, CDR1 is MNHEY and CDR2 SVGAGI. The CDR3 nucleotides read TGTGCCAGCAGTGTGGCCGGACAACGCTATGGCTACACCTTC. Translated: CASSVAGQRYGYTF.

With respect to this clonotype: Germline and junction disagree at one end, which may indicate a read error. The chain has TRBV7-7 and TRBJ1-3; D may be TRBD1 (6 bases). The CDR3 runs to 17 residues. Germline CDR1 reads SSHAT; CDR2 reads FNYEAQ (reference sequence). CDR3 in DNA: TGTGCTAGCAGCCCTGGAAGTCGAGGGGGATCTGGAAACACCATATATTTT. It specifies CASSPGSRGGSGNTIYF.

This chain connects TRBV6-2 or TRBV6-3 to TRBJ1-1; possibly TRBD1 for D (6 bases). CDR3 size: 13 residues. CDR1 MNHEY and CDR2 SVGEGT come from the germline V gene. Between the trimmed V and J ends, which lost 7 bases and 11 bases, there was a span of 20 bases. For the CDR3, the DNA is TGTGCCAGCACTCGGGACATCCCGAATCGGGCTTTCTTT. Translating gives CASTRDIPNRAFF.

The rearrangement links TRBV27 to TRBJ1-1; maybe TRBD1 (6 bases). The V gene's germline CDR1 is MNHEY and CDR2 SMNVEV (reference sequence). The CDR3 is 13 residues long. The V end lost 3 bases, the J end lost 5 bases, and 10 bases lay between the germline ends. The CDR3 is CASSLGARTEAFF. As DNA, the CDR3 is TGTGCCAGCAGTTTGGGGGCGCGAACTGAAGCTTTCTTT.

V and J are TRBV9 and TRBJ2-2, with 7 bases aligning to TRBD1. Germline CDR1 is SGDLS and CDR2 is YYNGEE. The V gene end was trimmed by 4 bases and the J gene end by 6 bases; junction bases not matched to a gene: 6. This CDR3 has 14 amino acids. CDR3 amino acids: CASSSNRGPGELFF. DNA for the CDR3: TGTGCCAGCAGCTCAAACAGGGGACCCGGGGAGCTGTTTTTT.

This rearrangement joins TRBV28 to TRBJ1-2; no clear D gene. Trimming cost V 5 bases and J 2 bases, with 12 bases left between them. CDR1 and CDR2 (germline): MDHEN, SYDVKM. The CDR3 length is 14 residues. CDR3 amino acids: CASSEGRGNYGYTF. Written as DNA, the CDR3 is TGTGCCAGCAGTGAAGGGAGAGGAAACTATGGCTACACCTTC.

The table lists this clonotype with a few counts. The chain recombines TRBV20-1 with TRBJ1-2; TRBD1 is a possible D gene (5 bases). Deletions cut 6 bases from V and 8 bases from J, with 19 bases between. The CDR3 has 13 residues. Per the germline V gene, CDR1 is DFQATT and CDR2 is SNEGSKA (reference sequence). The CDR3 loop reads CSARGGGDRGYTF. CDR3 DNA: TGCAGTGCCCGAGGCGGAGGGGACCGCGGCTACACCTTC.

This sequence joins TRBV28 and TRBJ1-6, with TRBD1 as a possible D gene (6 bases). Germline values: CDR1 MDHEN, CDR2 SYDVKM. There are 14 residues in the CDR3. The V end was cut by 2 bases, the J end by 7 bases, with 9 bases between. In nucleotides, the CDR3 is TGTGCCAGCAGTTTAAGGACAGCGAATTCACCCCTCCACTTT. This sequence encodes CASSLRTANSPLHF.

V gene TRBV16 combines with J gene TRBJ2-6, with D possibly called TRBD1 or TRBD2 (6 bases each). V lost 2 bases to trimming and J lost 3 bases, with 14 bases between them. This CDR3 comprises 17 residues. Germline V gives CDR1 KGHSY, CDR2 FQNENV. CDR3 residues: CASSQVGGQSGANVLTF. The CDR3 coding sequence is TGTGCCAGCAGCCAAGTTGGGGGGCAAAGTGGGGCCAACGTCCTGACTTTC. Variable domain in full (rest from reference TRBV16 and TRBJ2-6): GEEVAQTPKHLVRGEGQKAKLYCAPIKGHSYVFWYQQVLKNEFKFLISFQNENVFDETGMPKERFSAKCLPNSPCSLEIQATKLEDSAVYFCASSQVGGQSGANVLTFGAGSRLTVL.

The J gene is TRBJ1-5, the V gene TRBV5-6, with D hard to call. Trimming cost V 0 bases and J 6 bases, with 7 bases left between them. Germline V gene lookup returns CDR1 SGHDT and CDR2 YYEEEE. This CDR3 has 13 amino acids. The CDR3 region is CASSLASGQPQHF. CDR3 bases: TGTGCCAGCAGCTTGGCGTCGGGTCAGCCCCAGCATTTT.

This CDR3 reads CASSQYQSQETQYF. For the CDR3, the DNA is TGTGCCAGCAGCCAATACCAGTCCCAAGAGACCCAGTACTTC. This chain connects TRBV3-1 to TRBJ2-5; D is uncertain. V was pared by 2 bases and J by 1 base, with 8 bases between. The CDR3 spans 14 residues. Germline CDR1 reads LGHDT; CDR2 reads YNNKEL (reference sequence).

The chain couples TRBV6-6 to TRBJ2-5; 12 bases match TRBD2. Looked up from germline, CDR1 is MNHNY and CDR2 is SVGAGI (reference sequence). J gave up 5 bases and V 8 bases, and 6 bases lay outside the gene matches. The CDR3 contains 14 residues. CDR3 DNA: TGTGCCAGCGCTAGCGGGGGGGGCGGGGAGACCCAGTACTTC. Its translation: CASASGGGGETQYF.

CDR3 nucleotide sequence: TGCGCCAGCAGCTTGGGAAGGGGGCTGTTTTTT. As protein: CASSLGRGLFF. The rearrangement links TRBV5-1 to TRBJ1-4, with a weak D call TRBD1 (6 bases). Trimming cost V 0 bases and J 14 bases, with 8 bases left between them. This CDR3 has 11 amino acids. Germline lookup yields CDR1 SGHRS and CDR2 YFSETQ.